This TCR beta chain was retrieved from a study of shared T cell receptors in the human thymus. This CDR3 comprises 15 residues. In germline, CDR1 is SSHAT, CDR2 FNYEAQ (reference sequence). This clone was recorded only once. A read error may produce the germline difference seen at one junction end. Only in-frame clones appear in the TCRdb table, and some are missing; sequencing was by immunoSEQ multiplex PCR. This sample carries about 500,000 clones, around 78% of them seen once, and the ten largest clones take more than 0.01%. This sample also belongs to another study, concerning human thymus T cells. As that study records: Among the donors, all were healthy Finnish infants having corrective surgery for congenital heart defects. Thymus was obtained from resections taken during corrective heart surgery. Usage of V and J genes appeared biased in thymic and blood repertoires. Related studies noted strongly shared thymic repertoires across unrelated people.

The clonotype originates from a boy in the first two years of life with a congenital heart defect. This rearrangement joins TRBV7-7 to TRBJ2-1, with 10 bases that match TRBD2. Sequencing was done on a sample of thymocytes. Here the CDR3 DNA reads TGTGCTAGCAGCTTAGGCACTAGCGGGGTGAATGAGCAGTTCTTC. Its translation is CASSLGTSGVNEQFF.